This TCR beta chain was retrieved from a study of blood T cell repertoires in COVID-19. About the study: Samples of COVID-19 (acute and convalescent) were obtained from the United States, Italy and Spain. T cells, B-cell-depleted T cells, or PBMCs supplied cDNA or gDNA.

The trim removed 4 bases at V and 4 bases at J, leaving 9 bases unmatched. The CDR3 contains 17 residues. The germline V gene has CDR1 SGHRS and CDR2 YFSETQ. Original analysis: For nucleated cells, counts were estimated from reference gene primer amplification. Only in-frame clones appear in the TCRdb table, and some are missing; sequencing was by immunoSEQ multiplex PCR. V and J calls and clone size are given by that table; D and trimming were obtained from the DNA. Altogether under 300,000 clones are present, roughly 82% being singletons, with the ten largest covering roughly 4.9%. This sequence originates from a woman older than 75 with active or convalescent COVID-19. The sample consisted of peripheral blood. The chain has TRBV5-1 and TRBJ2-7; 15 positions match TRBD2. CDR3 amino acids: CASSGGLAGGLLYEQYF. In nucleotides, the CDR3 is TGCGCCAGCAGCGGGGGACTAGCGGGAGGCCTACTTTACGAGCAGTACTTC. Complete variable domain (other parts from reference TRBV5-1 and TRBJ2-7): KAGVTQTPRYLIKTRGQQVTLSCSPISGHRSVSWYQQTPGQGLQFLFEYFSETQRNKGNFPGRFSGRQFSNSRSEMNVSTLELGDSALYLCASSGGLAGGLLYEQYFGPGTRLTVT.